This TCR beta chain was sequenced during a study of shared clonotypes between healthy human individuals (TCRdb year 2020). Turning to the overall study: Two women and a few men aged 18 to 49 years were included in the cohort. For each donor, three plates each were used for CD4 naive and CD4 memory, two plates were used for CD8 naive, and one plate was used for CD8 memory. Blood TCR repertoires of about 5 healthy adults were deeply sequenced to estimate repertoire size and the extent of clonotype sharing between individuals. To increase sequencing depth and limit assay-specific biases, different laboratories used diverse techniques to prepare libraries and sequence TCR repertoires. Between about 0.9 and 10 billion PBMCs per donor were obtained by leukapheresis.

The investigation overall reported the following: Sampling was limited to blood, and TCR repertoires in tissue likely differ from TCR repertoires in blood. Based on pairwise subsampling, the degree of clonotype sharing among donors was expected to be affected by sequencing depth. Rarefaction of sorted-subset datasets indicated incomplete sequencing despite the large sequencing depth. Estimated clonotype richness was generally larger for naive than for memory subsets. Roughly 5.2% of naive CD4, 3.5% of naive CD8, roughly 2.4% of memory CD4, and about 0.4% of memory CD8 clonotypes were shared across several donors. Higher generation probabilities were observed for clonotypes shared by all four sorted-subset donors than for non-shared clonotypes. Because the study included a small number of donors, the genetic and exposure-history diversity represented was limited.

Worth noting for this clone: This clone's antigen is unknown. Per-nucleotide qualities are absent, and no much larger clonotype sits a single base away.

Using the deep immunoSEQ assay, TCR CDR3 regions were amplified from genomic DNA by multiplex PCR. Genomic DNA extracted from each cell subset was distributed evenly over all wells of several immunoSEQ 96-well plates, and each plate served as one replicate. Each replicate PCR for sorted subsets received 200 ng genomic DNA, equal to some 32,000 T cell genomes. Purified libraries were measured with a Qubit 3.0 fluorometer, size-checked on a Bioanalyzer 2100, and measured again with the KAPA Library Quantification kit. Each immunoSEQ 96-well plate was sequenced on its own single-read 150-cycle Illumina NextSeq 550 flow cell. As for the original processing: Because the immunoSEQ output held only junctional sequences and lacked quality scores, the filtering could not match the filtering applied to full-length reads. Sequences were annotated with PyIR, a Python wrapper for IgBLAST v1.9, and V/J genes and CDR3 were assigned using IMGT germline references. Any read was removed if the V/J assignment was weak (E-value above 1e-6), the CDR3 was missing, or the read contained stop codons, out-of-frame junctions, or ambiguous translated residues. V3J clonotypes were defined as sequences sharing the same inferred V gene, J gene, and CDR3 amino acid sequence. Percentage overlap between repertoires was computed as shared unique clonotypes divided by the size of the smaller repertoire. Repertoire richness was assessed with RTK rarefaction, the Chao1 estimator, and Recon v2.1 estimates of unobserved clonotypes. For all TCRbeta clonotypes obtained by the gDNA method from a few donors, generation probabilities were computed with OLGA. Not all clones reach the TCRdb copy of this immuneACCESS table, which keeps in-frame sequences only. Checked studies attribute under half of the gap to unresolved V genes and leave the rest unexplained. V and J calls and clone size come straight from that table; D and trimming were deduced from the DNA. A total of some 2.4 million clones appear in this sample, approximately 93% of them only once. Around 0.4% of the sample is held by the ten biggest clonotypes.

The donors were healthy, HIV-negative adults with no recently reported acute infections or vaccinations. All donors were Caucasian adults living in Nashville, Tennessee, USA. CD4+ T cells were enriched by magnetic negative selection; naive cells were then positively selected on CD45RA, and the negative fraction formed the memory subset. Blood was obtained by leukapheresis, after which PBMCs were separated by Ficoll-Histopaque density gradient centrifugation and cryopreserved in liquid nitrogen vapor phase. Analytical flow cytometry was used to check the purity and quantity of each magnetically sorted T cell population. Each sorted fraction had its genomic DNA isolated and then quantified by UV absorbance on a Nanodrop 2000c. The CDR3, from cysteine to phenylalanine, totals 13 residues. The read is trimmed to its CDR3 DNA, 39 bases read in frame from base 1. At the junction V is shortened by 3 bases and J by 3 bases, with 8 bases in between. Sequences SGHTA (CDR1) and FQGNSA (CDR2) are obtained from the germline V gene.

This TCR was sampled from a man aged 18 to 35 in good health. Some clones in this sample may be carry-over from other donors' samples. This sequence uses TRBV7-2 and TRBJ1-1; confidence is insufficient to name the D gene. The sample consisted of naive CD4+ T cells from PBMCs. What the cell subset or site label conveys for this sample: CD45RA+ positively selected. At the DNA level, the sequence is TGTGCCAGCAGCTTCTTGGGCGACACTGAAGCTTTCTTT. Its protein product is CASSFLGDTEAFF.